This entry describes one T cell receptor beta chain. The antigen this receptor binds is unknown. It has no much larger one-base neighbor in the sample; base qualities were not kept. The data derive from a study of blood T cell repertoires in COVID-19 (dated by TCRdb to the early 2020s). Background on the whole study: Samples covering the acute and convalescent phases of COVID-19 were provided by collaborators in the United States, Italy and Spain. The prospective study material was composed of cDNA or gDNA derived from T cells, B-cell-depleted T cells, or PBMCs. Deeply sampled blood TCRbeta repertoires from subjects exposed to, actively infected with, or recovered from COVID-19 were included in the dataset. The repertoires were released in a freely available public database meant as a resource for research on the immune response to SARS-CoV-2. The samples were drawn from the first 160 participants of the ongoing ImmuneRACE study and from 950 to 1,500 subjects provided by 6 global collaborators. A de-identified subject ID, COVID-19 status, age in years and sex were almost always included in the sample metadata. Where available, HLA class I and class II types were obtained from metadata supplied by the sample provider rather than from assay-based typing.

Enrolling through a virtual design, the prospective study's participants ranged in age from roughly 18 to 90 years and lived across roughly 23 United States geographic areas. To assign participants to cohorts, the prospective study relied on clinical history that participants themselves reported in a screening survey and a study questionnaire. In the prospective study, mobile phlebotomists collected whole blood, serum and a nasopharyngeal or oropharyngeal swab from each participant. Over a roughly 2-month period, participants in the prospective study had the option of providing additional blood draws and questionnaires. Prospective study blood samples were shipped either frozen or at room temperature before DNA extraction. V loses 4 bases, J loses 1 base, and the germline ends lie 13 bases apart. The germline V gene gives CDR1 as SGHDN and CDR2 as FVKESK. The CDR3 numbers 16 residues from cysteine through phenylalanine. Here the CDR3 DNA is all that survives: 48 bases in frame from base 1.

What the study reported, not specific to this receptor: How much clinical and demographic metadata was included differed by source and by participant, and the metadata was provided uncurated.

TCRbeta CDR3 regions were amplified from genomic DNA using the immunoSEQ Assay, a bias-controlled multiplex PCR. On the study's bioinformatics: The number of nucleated cells in each sample was estimated from the amplification of reference gene primers within the assay. To quantify the absolute abundance of each unique TCRbeta CDR3 rearrangement, sequence reads were collapsed and filtered. For each sample, productive Simpson clonality was calculated as the square root of Simpson's diversity index over productive rearrangements. TCRdb mirrors the immuneACCESS table, restricted to in-frame sequences. Some clones are absent from its copies; in checked studies, under half trace to an unresolved V gene, and the reason for the others is unknown. The V and J calls and clone size come from that table; D and trimming were worked out from the DNA. The sample table holds 290,000 or so clones, of which around 89% were seen once. 3.5% to 5% of the sample comes from the top ten.

Recombination linked TRBV14 to TRBJ2-2, with the D gene call left open. Sample: PBMCs or T cells enriched from blood (not recorded which). The clonotype originates from a woman under 30 with acute COVID-19. The nucleotides are TGTGCCAGCAGCCCTTTCGGGTTTCTGAACACCGGGGAGCTGTTTTTT. Its amino acids are CASSPFGFLNTGELFF. The reference TRBV14 and TRBJ2-2 proteins fill in what lies around the CDR3, so the full variable domain reads EAGVTQFPSHSVIEKGQTVTLRCDPISGHDNLYWYRRVMGKEIKFLLHFVKESKQDESGMPNNRFLAERTGGTYSTLKVQPAELEDSGVYFCASSPFGFLNTGELFFGEGSRLTVL.